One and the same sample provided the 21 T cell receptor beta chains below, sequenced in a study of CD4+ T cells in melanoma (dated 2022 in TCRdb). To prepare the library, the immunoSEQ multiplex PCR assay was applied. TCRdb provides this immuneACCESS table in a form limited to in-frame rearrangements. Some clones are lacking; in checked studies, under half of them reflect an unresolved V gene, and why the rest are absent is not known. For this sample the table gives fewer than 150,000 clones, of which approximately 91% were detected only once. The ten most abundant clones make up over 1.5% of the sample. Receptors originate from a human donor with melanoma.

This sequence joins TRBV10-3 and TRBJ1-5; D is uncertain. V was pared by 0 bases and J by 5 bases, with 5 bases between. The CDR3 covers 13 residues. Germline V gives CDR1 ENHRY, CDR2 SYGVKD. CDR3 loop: CAISESGDQPQHF. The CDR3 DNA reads TGTGCCATCAGTGAGTCCGGCGATCAGCCCCAGCATTTT.

For the CDR3, the DNA is TGTGCCAGCAGCCTTAACGGGGGGGCGGATGAGACCCAGTACTTC. Protein: CASSLNGGADETQYF. The chain is built from TRBV7-2 and TRBJ2-5; 8 nucleotides agree with TRBD2. The CDR3 length is 15 residues. The V segment lost 5 bases and the J segment 5 bases; nucleotides outside the gene matches: 10. CDR1 and CDR2 from the germline V gene are SGHTA and FQGNSA.

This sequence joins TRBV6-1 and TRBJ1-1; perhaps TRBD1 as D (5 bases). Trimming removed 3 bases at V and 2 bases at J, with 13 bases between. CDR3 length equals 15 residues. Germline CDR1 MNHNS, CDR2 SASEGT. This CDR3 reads CASSDFQGGNTEAFF. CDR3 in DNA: TGTGCCAGCAGTGATTTCCAGGGAGGAAACACTGAAGCTTTCTTT.

CDR3 DNA sequence: TGTGCCAGCGCGGGGGGGCTGCTTCGTAGCACAGATACGCAGTATTTT. It specifies CASAGGLLRSTDTQYF. V usage is TRBV5-8 and J usage is TRBJ2-3; TRBD2 matches at 9 bases. CDR1 is SGHTS, CDR2 YDEGEE, per germline. V lost 7 bases and J lost 0; bases outside the gene matches: 9. This CDR3 comprises 16 residues.

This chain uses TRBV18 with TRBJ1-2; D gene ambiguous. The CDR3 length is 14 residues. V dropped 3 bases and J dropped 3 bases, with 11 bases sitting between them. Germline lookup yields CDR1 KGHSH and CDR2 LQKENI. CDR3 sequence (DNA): TGTGCCAGCTCACCGACCACGGACTACTATGGCTACACCTTC. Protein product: CASSPTTDYYGYTF.

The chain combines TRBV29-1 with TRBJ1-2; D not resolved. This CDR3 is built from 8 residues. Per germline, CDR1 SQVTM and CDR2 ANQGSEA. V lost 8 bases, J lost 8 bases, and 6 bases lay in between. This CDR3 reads CSIGGYTF. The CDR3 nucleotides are TGCAGCATAGGGGGCTACACCTTC.

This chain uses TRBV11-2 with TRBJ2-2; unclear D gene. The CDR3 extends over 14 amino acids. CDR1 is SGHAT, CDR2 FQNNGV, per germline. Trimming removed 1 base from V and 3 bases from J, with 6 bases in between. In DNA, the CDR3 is TGTGCCAGCAGCTTAGCGCGGTACACCGGGGAGCTGTTTTTT. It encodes CASSLARYTGELFF.

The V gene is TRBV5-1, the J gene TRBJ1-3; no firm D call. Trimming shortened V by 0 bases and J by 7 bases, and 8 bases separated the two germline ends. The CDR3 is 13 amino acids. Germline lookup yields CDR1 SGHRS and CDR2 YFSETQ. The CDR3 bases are TGCGCCAGCAGCTTGGGCGGGGAGAACACCATATATTTT. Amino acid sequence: CASSLGGENTIYF.

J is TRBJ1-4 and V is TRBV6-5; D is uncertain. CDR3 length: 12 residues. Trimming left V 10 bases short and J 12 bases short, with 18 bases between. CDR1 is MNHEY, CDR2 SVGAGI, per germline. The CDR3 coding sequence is TGTGCCACCAGCCCGAGGTCCCGGCAACTGTTTTTT. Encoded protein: CATSPRSRQLFF.

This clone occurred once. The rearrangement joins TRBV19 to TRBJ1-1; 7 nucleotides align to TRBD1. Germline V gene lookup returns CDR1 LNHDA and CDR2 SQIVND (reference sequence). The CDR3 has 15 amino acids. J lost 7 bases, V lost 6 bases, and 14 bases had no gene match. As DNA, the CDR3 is TGTGCCAGTAGCGAGACAGGGTTTCTGTTTAGTGAAGCTTTCTTT. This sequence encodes CASSETGFLFSEAFF.

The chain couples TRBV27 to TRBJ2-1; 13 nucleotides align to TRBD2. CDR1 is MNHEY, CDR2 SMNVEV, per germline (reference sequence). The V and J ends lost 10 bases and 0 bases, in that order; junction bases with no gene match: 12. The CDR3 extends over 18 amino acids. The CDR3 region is CATLATSGGFSSYNEQFF. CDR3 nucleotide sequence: TGTGCCACCTTAGCGACTAGCGGGGGGTTCAGCTCCTACAATGAGCAGTTCTTC.

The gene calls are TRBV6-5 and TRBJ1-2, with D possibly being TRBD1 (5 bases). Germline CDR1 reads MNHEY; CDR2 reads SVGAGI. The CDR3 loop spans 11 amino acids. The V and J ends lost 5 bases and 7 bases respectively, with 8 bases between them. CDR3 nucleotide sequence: TGTGCCAGCAGTGGGAGGGGTGGCTACACCTTC. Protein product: CASSGRGGYTF.

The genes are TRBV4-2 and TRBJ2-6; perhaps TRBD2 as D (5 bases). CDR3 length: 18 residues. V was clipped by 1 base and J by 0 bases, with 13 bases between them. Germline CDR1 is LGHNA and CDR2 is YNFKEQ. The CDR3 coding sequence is TGTGCCAGCAGCCAAGTATTGACTACCTTCTCTGGGGCCAACGTCCTGACTTTC. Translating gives CASSQVLTTFSGANVLTF.

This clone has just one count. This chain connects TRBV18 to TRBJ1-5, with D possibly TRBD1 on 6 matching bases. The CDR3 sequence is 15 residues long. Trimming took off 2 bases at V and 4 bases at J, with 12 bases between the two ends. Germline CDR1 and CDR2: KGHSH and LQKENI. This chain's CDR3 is CASSPSTGGNQPQHF. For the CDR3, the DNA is TGTGCCAGCTCACCATCGACAGGTGGGAATCAGCCCCAGCATTTT.

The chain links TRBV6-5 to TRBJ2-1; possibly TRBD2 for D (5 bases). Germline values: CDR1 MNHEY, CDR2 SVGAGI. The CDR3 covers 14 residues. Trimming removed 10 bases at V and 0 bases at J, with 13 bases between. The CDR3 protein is CATKRTTSYNEQFF. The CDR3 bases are TGTGCCACCAAGCGGACCACCTCCTACAATGAGCAGTTCTTC.

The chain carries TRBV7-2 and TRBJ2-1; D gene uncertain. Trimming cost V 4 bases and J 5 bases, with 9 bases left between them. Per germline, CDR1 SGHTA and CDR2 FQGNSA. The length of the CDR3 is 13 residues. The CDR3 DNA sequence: TGTGCCAGCAGCTCCCTTCAGGACAATGAGCAGTTCTTC. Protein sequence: CASSSLQDNEQFF. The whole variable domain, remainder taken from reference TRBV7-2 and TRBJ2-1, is GAGVSQSPSNKVTEKGKDVELRCDPISGHTALYWYRQSLGQGLEFLIYFQGNSAPDKSGLPSDRFSAERTGGSVSTLTIQRTQQEDSAVYLCASSSLQDNEQFFGPGTRLTVL.

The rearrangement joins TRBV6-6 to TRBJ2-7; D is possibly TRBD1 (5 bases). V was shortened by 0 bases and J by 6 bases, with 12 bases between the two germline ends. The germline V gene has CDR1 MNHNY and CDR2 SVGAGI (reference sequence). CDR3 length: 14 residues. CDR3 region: CASSYSAPQGEQYF. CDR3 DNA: TGTGCCAGCAGTTACTCTGCCCCCCAGGGCGAGCAGTACTTC.

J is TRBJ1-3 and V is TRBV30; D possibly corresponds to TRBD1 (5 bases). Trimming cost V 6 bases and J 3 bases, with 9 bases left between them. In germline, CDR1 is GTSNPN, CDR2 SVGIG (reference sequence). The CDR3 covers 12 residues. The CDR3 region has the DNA TGTGCCTGCAATACAGGTGGAAACACCATATATTTT. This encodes CACNTGGNTIYF.

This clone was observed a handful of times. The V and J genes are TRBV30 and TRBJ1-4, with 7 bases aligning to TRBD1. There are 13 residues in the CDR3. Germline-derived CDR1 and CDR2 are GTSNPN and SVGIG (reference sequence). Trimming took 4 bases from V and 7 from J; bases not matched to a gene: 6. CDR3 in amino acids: CAWNPQGGEKLFF. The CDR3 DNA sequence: TGTGCCTGGAATCCCCAGGGGGGTGAAAAACTGTTTTTT.

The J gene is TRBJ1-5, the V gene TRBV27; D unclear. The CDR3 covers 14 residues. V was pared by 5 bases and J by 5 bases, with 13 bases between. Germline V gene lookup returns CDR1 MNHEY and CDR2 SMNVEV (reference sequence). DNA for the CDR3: TGTGCCAGCAGTCCACTCCGTCGTGATCAGCCCCAGCATTTT. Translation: CASSPLRRDQPQHF.

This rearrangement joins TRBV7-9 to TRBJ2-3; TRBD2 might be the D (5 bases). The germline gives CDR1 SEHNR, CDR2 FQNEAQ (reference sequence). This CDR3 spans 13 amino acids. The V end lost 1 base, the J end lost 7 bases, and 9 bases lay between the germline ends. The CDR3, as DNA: TGTGCCAGCAGCTTAGTACTAGGGAATACGCAGTATTTT. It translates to CASSLVLGNTQYF.